The source of this T cell receptor beta chain is a study of cytomegalovirus exposure and HLA in healthy donors. Study results and limitations: TCR beta sequences reportedly predicted the HLA-A and HLA-B alleles of most subjects accurately. Excluded: some indistinguishable V segments such as TRBV6-2 and TRBV6-3. A prior analysis recorded that most TCR beta V segments were productive about 90% or about 30% of the time. In a later analysis, HLA-associated TCR beta chains were more clonally expanded than equally common others.

On this clone itself: The antigen remains unidentified. An end of the junction does not agree with germline; a read error may underlie this.

The CDR3 runs to 15 residues. Germline loops: CDR1 LNHNV, CDR2 YYDKDF (reference sequence). Researchers ran the PCR with 60 Vbeta and 13 Jbeta primers. TCRdb's copy holds only in-frame clones and misses some; the assay was immunoSEQ multiplex PCR. This sample has over 150,000 clones, with 60% to 80% found just once. Sequenced input: PBMCs. The chain couples TRBV15 to TRBJ2-1; no clear D. This TCR came from a man younger than 45 in good health and CMV-seropositive. CDR3 sequence: CATSRDKTSYNEQFF. The CDR3 nucleotides are TGTGCCACCAGCCGAGACAAGACTTCCTACAATGAGCAGTTCTTC.